This T cell receptor (beta chain) was sequenced during a study of CD8 T cells in ankylosing spondylitis. TCRdb used MiXCR to reprocess the 5' RACE reads, holding one entry per CDR3 protein. The sample includes approximately 130,000 distinct CDR3 sequences, roughly 9% seen only once; the top ten take 2.5% to 3.5%. In its sample, this clonotype was seen many times. Trimming left V 2 bases short and J 6 bases short, with 7 bases between. The CDR3 contains 13 residues. Germline loops: CDR1 MNHNY, CDR2 SVGAGI (reference sequence). The rearrangement links TRBV6-6 to TRBJ1-4; no clear D. The sequence was obtained from a male donor with ankylosing spondylitis or in good health (not recorded which). Sequencing was done on a sample of blood, either unsorted or a sorted T cell fraction (not recorded which). The chain's CDR3 is CASSYAGHEKLFF. The CDR3, as DNA: TGTGCCAGCAGTTACGCAGGTCATGAAAAACTGTTTTTT.